Listed below are T cell receptor beta chains from one sample, sequenced in a study of circulating CD8 cells and anti-PD-1 response in melanoma. TCRdb itself ran the reads through MiXCR, one entry per CDR3 protein. The table records around 950 distinct CDR3 sequences, roughly 8% of them present only once. The specimen comprised CD8+ T cells from PBMCs, sampled at baseline or after one month of anti-PD-1 therapy (not recorded which). The source of these receptors is a human donor with melanoma. Both conserved end residues are part of each CDR3. Fields, in order: CDR3 protein, CDR3 DNA, clone size, V gene, D gene, J gene. A D gene is named only where the DNA matches it firmly. Size is stated for part of the rows, as once, few or many counts, or as a class when the clone is expanded.

CASSFREDNEQFF,TGTGCCAGCAGTTTCCGGGAAGACAATGAGCAGTTCTTC,large,TRBV25-1,.,TRBJ2-1
CASSLRQSRDEQFF,TGTGCCAGCAGCCTTCGACAATCACGGGATGAGCAGTTCTTC,.,TRBV28,.,TRBJ2-1
CASSQDRGLAGNEQFF,TGCGCCAGCAGCCAAGATCGGGGACTAGCGGGAAATGAGCAGTTCTTC,medium-sized,TRBV4-3,TRBD2,TRBJ2-1
CASSEVRLAKNIQYF,TGTGCCAGCAGTGAAGTCAGGCTAGCCAAAAACATTCAGTACTTC,large,TRBV2,.,TRBJ2-4
CASSPTDSAGNTIYF,TGTGCCAGTAGTCCGACTGACAGCGCTGGAAACACCATATATTTT,medium-sized,TRBV19,.,TRBJ1-3
CASSPGTGFTQYF,TGTGCCAGCAGTCCCGGGACAGGGTTTACGCAGTATTTT,medium-sized,TRBV6-5,TRBD1,TRBJ2-3
CASSLGRGTDTQYF,TGTGCCAGCAGTTTAGGACGTGGGACAGATACGCAGTATTTT,large,TRBV27,.,TRBJ2-3
CASSALGNTYYEQFF,TGTGCCAGCAGCGCTTTGGGGAACACCTACTATGAGCAGTTCTTC,.,TRBV9,.,TRBJ2-1
CASRLAFEQFF,TGTGCCAGCAGACTAGCTTTTGAGCAGTTCTTC,large,TRBV27,.,TRBJ2-1
CASSLQAGVVTEAFF,TGTGCCAGTAGTCTCCAAGCGGGGGTAGTCACTGAAGCTTTCTTT,large,TRBV19,.,TRBJ1-1
CASSPGRRTWETQYF,TGTGCCAGCAGCCCGGGACGGAGGACCTGGGAGACCCAGTACTTC,medium-sized,TRBV7-3,.,TRBJ2-5
CAISEPGAGANTEAFF,TGTGCCATCAGTGAGCCAGGGGCCGGGGCGAACACTGAAGCTTTCTTT,medium-sized,TRBV10-3,.,TRBJ1-1
CASSLPNSPLHF,TGTGCCAGCAGTTTACCTAATTCACCCCTCCACTTT,large,TRBV27,.,TRBJ1-6
CASSSKASEQFF,TGTGCCAGCAGCTCGAAAGCTAGTGAGCAGTTCTTC,medium-sized,TRBV5-4,.,TRBJ2-1